These 20 T cell receptor beta chains were all obtained from the same sample, sequenced in a study of beta chain features in type 1 diabetes. Since all of the isolated RNA was reverse transcribed, expressed TCRB transcripts were what got sequenced. Sequenced by immunoSEQ multiplex PCR; TCRdb stores in-frame clones only, minus some. The sample lists roughly 170,000 clones, about 13% occurring once. Sequenced material: central memory CD4+ T cells from blood. The source of these receptors is a woman aged 18-29 years in good health.

This clone turned up a few times. CDR3: CASSLPAGALYF. The CDR3 DNA reads as TGTGCCAGCAGCTTACCGGCGGGAGCTCTGTACTTC. This sequence joins TRBV7-8 and TRBJ2-7; 7 bases align to TRBD2. This CDR3 is 12 amino acids long. In germline, CDR1 is SGHVS, CDR2 FQNEAQ. Unmatched junction bases numbered 7, after V lost 2 bases and J lost 12 bases.

In its sample, this clone was seen a few times. Other DNA sequences in this sample translate to the same CDR3. The V call is TRBV28, the J call TRBJ1-2; D is ambiguous. CDR1 and CDR2 (germline): MDHEN, SYDVKM. Trimming pared 7 bases from V and 4 bases from J, leaving 7 bases between. This CDR3 region has 11 residues. The DNA of the CDR3 is TGTGCCAGCACCAACAGCTATGGCTACACCTTC. This codes for CASTNSYGYTF.

This chain joins TRBV18 and TRBJ2-3; 13 bases agree with TRBD2. Germline CDR1 KGHSH, CDR2 LQKENI. The CDR3 has 16 residues. V dropped 3 bases and J dropped 3; count of bases not matched to a gene: 3. For the CDR3, the DNA is TGTGCCAGCTCACCGACTAGCGGGAGGACGACAGATACGCAGTATTTT. Its protein product is CASSPTSGRTTDTQYF.

This chain joins TRBV7-3 and TRBJ1-1; possible D gene TRBD1, 5 bases. The V gene's germline CDR1 is SGHTA and CDR2 FQGTGA. Trimming took 2 bases from V and 5 from J, leaving 12 bases between them. This CDR3 is 14 amino acids long. The CDR3 DNA sequence: TGTGCCAGCAGCTTAGGAGGGGTAGGGACTGAAGCTTTCTTT. It translates to CASSLGGVGTEAFF.

CDR3 protein: CASSPRSGGRSYNEQFF. CDR3 DNA: TGTGCCAGCAGCCCTCGTAGCGGGGGACGCTCCTACAATGAGCAGTTCTTC. The J gene is TRBJ2-1, the V gene TRBV11-1, with 9 bases identical to TRBD2. The ends lost 5 bases at V and 0 bases at J; junction bases unmatched: 8. The germline CDR1 and CDR2 sequences are SGHAT and FQDESV (reference sequence). The CDR3 length is 17 residues.

V usage is TRBV5-1 and J usage is TRBJ1-2; maybe TRBD1 (6 bases). The CDR3 length is 14 residues. Germline CDR1 is SGHRS and CDR2 is YFSETQ. The V end was cut by 6 bases, the J end by 3 bases, with 15 bases between. The CDR3, as DNA: TGCGCCAGCAAAGGGGGTGTGGGCGACTATGGCTACACCTTC. It codes for CASKGGVGDYGYTF. The full variable domain, in which reference TRBV5-1 and TRBJ1-2 provide the parts outside the CDR3, is KAGVTQTPRYLIKTRGQQVTLSCSPISGHRSVSWYQQTPGQGLQFLFEYFSETQRNKGNFPGRFSGRQFSNSRSEMNVSTLELGDSALYLCASKGGVGDYGYTFGSGTRLTVV.

The table lists this clone with a few counts. The chain combines TRBV28 with TRBJ2-7; TRBD2 matches at 13 bases. Germline CDR1 is MDHEN and CDR2 is SYDVKM. The CDR3 extends over 15 amino acids. J lost 6 bases, V lost 4 bases, and 6 bases had no gene match. The CDR3 sequence is CASSSMGLAGTEQYF. The CDR3 DNA reads as TGTGCCAGCAGTTCTATGGGACTAGCGGGAACCGAGCAGTACTTC.

This clone showed up just a few times. CDR3 in amino acids: CASSSSPDRRSYGYTF. The CDR3 DNA reads as TGCGCCAGCAGCTCTTCGCCGGACAGGAGGTCCTATGGCTACACCTTC. V is TRBV5-1 and J is TRBJ1-2; 7 bases match TRBD1. CDR1 and CDR2 (germline): SGHRS, YFSETQ. This CDR3 comprises 16 residues. Trimming cost V 3 bases and J 4 bases; bases outside gene matches: 12.

CDR3 coding DNA: TGTGCCAGCAGTTTATCGGGGGGAGGTGAAAAACTGTTTTTT. Its protein is CASSLSGGGEKLFF. The rearrangement joins TRBV27 to TRBJ1-4; D might be TRBD1 (5 bases). CDR3 length: 14 residues. The V end lost 0 bases, the J end lost 7 bases, and 9 bases lay between the germline ends. From germline, CDR1 is MNHEY and CDR2 SMNVEV (reference sequence).

The chain combines TRBV6-1 with TRBJ2-7; D is unclear. Germline V gene sequence: CDR1 MNHNS, CDR2 SASEGT. The CDR3 runs 15 residues. V was pared by 10 bases and J by 0 bases, with 19 bases between. This CDR3 reads CATGEEFPSSYEQYF. The CDR3 nucleotides are TGTGCCACCGGCGAGGAATTTCCGAGCTCCTACGAGCAGTACTTC.

The chain has TRBV10-3 and TRBJ1-1; D may be TRBD1 (6 bases). This CDR3 spans 13 amino acids. Germline loops: CDR1 ENHRY, CDR2 SYGVKD. V lost 6 bases to trimming and J lost 4 bases, with 12 bases between them. CDR3 nucleotide sequence: TGTGCCATCAGCACAGGGACCCCCACTGAAGCTTTCTTT. Amino acids: CAISTGTPTEAFF.

The chain has TRBV2 and TRBJ2-3, with 8 bases matching TRBD2. This CDR3 contains 15 residues. Germline V CDR1 and CDR2: SNHLY, FYNNEI. Losses at the gene ends were 6 bases for V and 5 bases for J; bases not matched to a gene: 10. The CDR3 DNA reads TGTGCCAGCAGAAAGCGGGGGTCTATTGGAGATACGCAGTATTTT. Protein sequence: CASRKRGSIGDTQYF.

There are a few counts of this clone. The CDR3 region is CASSLAGQGGYGYTF. The CDR3 DNA is TGCGCCAGCAGCTTGGCGGGACAGGGTGGCTATGGCTACACCTTC. V and J are TRBV5-1 and TRBJ1-2; 9 bases line up with TRBD1. Germline lookup yields CDR1 SGHRS and CDR2 YFSETQ. The CDR3 length is 15 residues. V lost 0 bases to trimming and J lost 4 bases; unmatched junction nucleotides: 4.

This clone was detected only a few times. The CDR3 reads CASSPIPLSGRAHEQYF. The CDR3 nucleotides are TGTGCCAGCTCACCAATCCCTCTTAGCGGGAGGGCACACGAGCAGTACTTC. The V gene is TRBV18, the J gene TRBJ2-7; 11 bases are shared with TRBD2. The CDR3 spans 17 residues. After removal of 2 bases from V and 5 bases from J, the junction contained 11 bases not matched to a gene. Germline V gene data show CDR1 as KGHSH and CDR2 as LQKENI.

The chain recombines TRBV7-9 with TRBJ2-1; 14 nucleotides align to TRBD2. Losses at the gene ends were 5 bases for V and 5 bases for J; bases not matched to a gene: 5. The CDR3 consists of 16 residues. The V gene's germline CDR1 is SEHNR and CDR2 FQNEAQ (reference sequence). The CDR3 loop reads CASSQTGLAGDNEQFF. The DNA for the CDR3 is TGTGCCAGCAGCCAGACGGGACTAGCGGGAGACAATGAGCAGTTCTTC. Full variable domain (missing parts from reference TRBV7-9 and TRBJ2-1): DTGVSQNPRHKITKRGQNVTFRCDPISEHNRLYWYRQTLGQGPEFLTYFQNEAQLEKSRLLSDRFSAERPKGSFSTLEIQRTEQGDSAMYLCASSQTGLAGDNEQFFGPGTRLTVL.

This clone has only a few counts. The chain is built from TRBV18 and TRBJ1-2, with D perhaps matching TRBD1 (5 bases). Trimming cost V 3 bases and J 8 bases, with 13 bases left between them. Germline V lookup: CDR1 KGHSH, CDR2 LQKENI. There are 13 residues in the CDR3. CDR3 coding DNA: TGTGCCAGCTCACCTAGTACAGGAGAAGGCTACACCTTC. This gives the protein CASSPSTGEGYTF.

CDR3 sequence reads: CASSPPAGGPSTDTQYF. CDR3 sequence (DNA): TGTGCCAGCTCACCACCGGCCGGAGGCCCTAGCACAGATACGCAGTATTTT. The chain recombines TRBV18 with TRBJ2-3; maybe TRBD2 (5 bases). The germline gives CDR1 KGHSH, CDR2 LQKENI. The CDR3 totals 17 residues. Trimming shortened V by 0 bases and J by 0 bases, and 13 bases separated the two germline ends.

The chain couples TRBV18 to TRBJ1-1, with D unclear. CDR1 is KGHSH, CDR2 LQKENI, per germline. The CDR3 is 14 residues long. The V end lost 3 bases, the J end lost 1 base, and 9 bases lay between the germline ends. This chain's CDR3 is CASSPSFQNTEAFF. CDR3 sequence (DNA): TGTGCCAGCTCACCTTCATTTCAGAACACTGAAGCTTTCTTT.

This clone was seen a few times. The sample carries other DNA sequences with the same CDR3. The chain recombines TRBV5-1 with TRBJ2-7; 9 nucleotides match TRBD1. The junction had 4 bases not matched to a gene; V was cut back by 2 bases and J by 4 bases. CDR1 is SGHRS, CDR2 YFSETQ, per germline. The CDR3 has 14 residues. The chain's CDR3 is CASSFGQGRYEQYF. In nucleotides, the CDR3 is TGCGCCAGCAGCTTCGGACAGGGGCGGTACGAGCAGTACTTC. The full variable domain, completed using reference TRBV5-1 and TRBJ2-7, is KAGVTQTPRYLIKTRGQQVTLSCSPISGHRSVSWYQQTPGQGLQFLFEYFSETQRNKGNFPGRFSGRQFSNSRSEMNVSTLELGDSALYLCASSFGQGRYEQYFGPGTRLTVT.

This clone was seen a few times. The genes are TRBV6-6 and TRBJ1-2, with 7 bases fitting TRBD1. Trimming took 5 bases from V and 6 from J; bases not matched to a gene: 6. The CDR3 contains 13 residues. Germline V gene lookup returns CDR1 MNHNY and CDR2 SVGAGI (reference sequence). CDR3: CASSPRGQDGYTF. Here the CDR3 DNA reads TGTGCCAGCAGTCCAAGGGGGCAGGATGGCTACACCTTC.